This is a list of T cell receptor beta chains from one sample in a study of cytomegalovirus exposure and HLA in healthy donors. The assay was immunoSEQ multiplex PCR, and TCRdb's table has in-frame clones only and misses some. Of fewer than 200,000 clones detected, around 80% appear once; the ten largest clones hold 0.75% to 0.8%. Sequences were obtained from PBMCs. The source of these receptors is a female donor in good health and CMV-seronegative. Each CDR3 is given without its conserved first and last residue. Each record gives: V gene, CDR3 protein.

V gene: TRBV5-1
CDR3 protein: ASSLRSQGVLETQY

V gene: TRBV7-6
CDR3 protein: ASSSVINQPQH

V gene: TRBV7-9
CDR3 protein: ASSLGEYEQY

V gene: TRBV19
CDR3 protein: ASSIERGRRHEQF

V gene: TRBV28
CDR3 protein: ASSSPLAGRNYGYT

V gene: TRBV29-1
CDR3 protein: SAEIQGARVLTEAF

V gene: TRBV7-2
CDR3 protein: ASSQDRIGEAF

V gene: TRBV7-2
CDR3 protein: ASSSRGTRFRDTEAF

V gene: TRBV28
CDR3 protein: ASRFGLEIHEQY

V gene: TRBV27
CDR3 protein: ASSPQGTGLGTQY

V gene: TRBV18
CDR3 protein: ASSPSALNEKLF

V gene: TRBV18
CDR3 protein: ASSPGTSSYEQY

V gene: TRBV5-1
CDR3 protein: ASSLAPPGETQY

V gene: TRBV4-3
CDR3 protein: ASTKTGGDLTGELF

V gene: TRBV18
CDR3 protein: ASTFLAGRGTDTQY

V gene: TRBV7-8
CDR3 protein: ASSPGAGIYGYT

V gene: TRBV4-3
CDR3 protein: ASSQGLGLLYEQY

V gene: TRBV7-2
CDR3 protein: ASSGYSPGGWGYNEQF

V gene: TRBV2
CDR3 protein: ASSRGGTLDTQY